The present T cell receptor (beta chain) was sequenced within a study of cytomegalovirus exposure and HLA in healthy donors. Study-wide points: It was reportedly the case that the classifier diagnosed cytomegalovirus status with high specificity and sensitivity. Confirmation in vitro established that a few CMV-associated chains were specific for CMV antigens. Subsequent analysis of the roughly 120 validation repertoires found a tendency for first-cohort TCR clusters to co-occur.

Trimming cost V 4 bases and J 3 bases; bases outside gene matches: 4. This CDR3 spans 14 amino acids. Germline CDR1 reads SGHAT; CDR2 reads FQDESV (reference sequence). The table came from immunoSEQ multiplex PCR; TCRdb's copy has only in-frame clones and leaves some out. Among about 160,000 clones, just under 90% were seen once, and the ten largest hold 4% to 5%. Turning to this clone: Its antigen is not known.

Sequencing was carried out using PBMCs. The receptor comes from a young man in good health and CMV-seropositive. V usage is TRBV11-1 and J usage is TRBJ1-2, with TRBD1 matching 8 bases. CDR3 protein: CASSSGTGYYGYTF. CDR3 nucleotides: TGTGCCAGCAGCTCCGGGACAGGATACTATGGCTACACCTTC.